A single sample is the source of the 28 T cell receptor beta chains below, sequenced in a study of shared clonotypes between healthy human individuals. Naive CD8 cells lacked CD45RO and underwent positive selection for CCR7, leaving out terminally differentiated effector memory CD45RA+ cells. Clones were read by immunoSEQ multiplex PCR, and TCRdb kept only the in-frame ones, dropping some. The sample includes hundreds of thousands of clones, around 93% seen only once; the top ten take around 24%. Sequencing used naive CD8+ T cells sorted from blood. The receptors here all came from a man aged 30-40 years in good health.

The chain combines TRBV25-1 with TRBJ1-2; TRBD1 might be the D (5 bases). The CDR3 has 13 residues. Germline CDR1 is MGHDK and CDR2 is SYGVNS. V dropped 10 bases and J dropped 3 bases, with 15 bases sitting between them. This CDR3 reads CATTTGGDYGYTF. The DNA of the CDR3 is TGTGCCACCACAACGGGAGGGGACTATGGCTACACCTTC.

The genes are TRBV29-1 and TRBJ2-5; 8 positions match TRBD2. The CDR3 spans 14 residues. With V trimmed by 6 bases and J by 0 bases, 6 bases remained unmatched. Germline values: CDR1 SQVTM, CDR2 ANQGSEA. CDR3 bases: TGCAGCGTGACCTTAGCGGGGAACCAAGAGACCCAGTACTTC. This codes for CSVTLAGNQETQYF.

About this clone: This specimen includes other DNA sequences encoding the same CDR3. The chain combines TRBV6-5 with TRBJ1-3; no clear D. Trimming shortened V by 5 bases and J by 4 bases, and 3 bases separated the two germline ends. Germline values: CDR1 MNHEY, CDR2 SVGAGI. The length of the CDR3 is 11 residues. The CDR3: CASSAGNTIYF. The CDR3 DNA follows: TGTGCCAGCAGTGCGGGAAACACCATATATTTT.

V and J are TRBV2 and TRBJ2-1; D unresolved. The germline CDR1 and CDR2 sequences are SNHLY and FYNNEI. The V and J ends lost 3 bases and 7 bases respectively, with 13 bases between them. This CDR3 spans 14 amino acids. CDR3 sequence: CASSDPSLRNEQFF. The CDR3 coding sequence is TGTGCCAGCAGTGATCCCTCCTTACGAAATGAGCAGTTCTTC.

The V and J genes are TRBV6-5 and TRBJ1-5, with D unclear. The germline gives CDR1 MNHEY, CDR2 SVGAGI. The V gene lost 4 bases and the J gene lost 0 bases, with 10 bases spanning the gap. CDR3 length: 15 residues. CDR3 bases: TGTGCCAGCAGTTCGTCTACGTATAGCAATCAGCCCCAGCATTTT. It translates to CASSSSTYSNQPQHF.

As to this clone: This sample includes further DNA sequences coding for the same CDR3. This chain links TRBV28 with TRBJ2-1, with D unclear. V was cut by 5 bases and J by 3 bases, with 8 bases left in between. Germline V CDR1 and CDR2: MDHEN, SYDVKM. This CDR3 contains 13 residues. The CDR3 loop reads CASSPPGYNEQFF. In DNA, the CDR3 is TGTGCCAGCAGTCCCCCCGGCTACAATGAGCAGTTCTTC. Full variable domain (rest looked up from reference TRBV28 and TRBJ2-1): DVKVTQSSRYLVKRTGEKVFLECVQDMDHENMFWYRQDPGLGLRLIYFSYDVKMKEKGDIPEGYSVSREKKERFSLILESASTNQTSMYLCASSPPGYNEQFFGPGTRLTVL.

The rearrangement joins TRBV7-2 to TRBJ2-7; 10 bases are shared with TRBD2. The V and J ends lost 4 bases and 6 bases, in that order; junction bases with no gene match: 21. Germline lookup yields CDR1 SGHTA and CDR2 FQGNSA. This CDR3 region has 19 residues. The CDR3 here is CASSSLRAWVAGGSGEQYF. The CDR3 DNA is TGTGCCAGCAGCTCGCTTCGCGCCTGGGTAGCGGGAGGAAGCGGCGAGCAGTACTTC.

In DNA, the CDR3 is TGTGCTAGTGGTTTGGTTGGGGCCGGGGTAGATACGCAGTATTTT. This encodes CASGLVGAGVDTQYF. The chain couples TRBV12-5 to TRBJ2-3, with D perhaps given as TRBD1 or TRBD2 (5 bases each). Germline V gives CDR1 LGHNT, CDR2 FRNRAP. This CDR3 has 15 residues. Between the trimmed V and J ends, which lost 0 bases and 5 bases, there was a span of 12 bases.

The chain links TRBV30 to TRBJ2-2, with unresolved D. The germline gives CDR1 GTSNPN, CDR2 SVGIG (reference sequence). The CDR3 is 13 amino acids. Trimming stripped 5 bases from V and 2 bases from J, with 9 bases between. As DNA, the CDR3 is TGTGCCTGGTTAGTTCTAAACACCGGGGAGCTGTTTTTT. Translated: CAWLVLNTGELFF.

This chain links TRBV30 with TRBJ2-7; D unresolved. The CDR3 loop spans 13 amino acids. Trimming removed 2 bases from V and 2 bases from J, with 10 bases in between. Germline V lookup: CDR1 GTSNPN, CDR2 SVGIG (reference sequence). The CDR3 spells CAWSPLATYEQYF. CDR3 sequence (DNA): TGTGCCTGGAGTCCGCTCGCAACCTACGAGCAGTACTTC.

V usage is TRBV7-2 and J usage is TRBJ2-5; either TRBD1 or TRBD2 may fit D (7 bases each). From germline, CDR1 is SGHTA and CDR2 FQGNSA. The CDR3 spans 15 residues. The ends were cut back, 5 bases at V and 2 bases at J, with 15 bases in the middle. CDR3 DNA sequence: TGTGCCAGCAGCCCAGCGGGACAGAAGCAAGAGACCCAGTACTTC. Translating it yields CASSPAGQKQETQYF.

The chain carries TRBV7-9 and TRBJ2-1; 11 bases are shared with TRBD2. Germline CDR1 is SEHNR and CDR2 is FQNEAQ (reference sequence). The CDR3 has 14 amino acids. J was trimmed by 6 bases and V by 7 bases; bases with no gene match: 5. This CDR3 is CASTTSGSANEQFF. CDR3 nucleotide sequence: TGTGCCAGCACCACTAGCGGGAGCGCCAATGAGCAGTTCTTC.

This clone has just one count. V and J are TRBV5-1 and TRBJ1-1, with D perhaps TRBD1 (5 bases). The CDR3 consists of 14 residues. CDR1 SGHRS and CDR2 YFSETQ come from the germline V gene. The V gene lost 1 base and the J gene lost 3 bases, with 10 bases spanning the gap. This CDR3 reads CASSLRGDYTEAFF. Written as DNA, the CDR3 is TGCGCCAGCAGCTTGAGAGGGGACTACACTGAAGCTTTCTTT.

A remark on this clone: A junction end diverges from the germline sequence, so it may reflect a read error. The chain has TRBV7-7 and TRBJ1-1, with D unresolved. CDR1 is SSHAT and CDR2 is FNYEAQ in the germline V gene (reference sequence). The CDR3 is 13 amino acids. CDR3 loop: CASSSRMNTEAFF. For the CDR3, the DNA is TGTGCTAGCAGTTCGAGAATGAACACTGAAGCTTTCTTT.

V usage is TRBV6-1 and J usage is TRBJ2-1, with TRBD2 as a possible D gene (6 bases). Germline values: CDR1 MNHNS, CDR2 SASEGT. The CDR3 runs 14 residues. V lost 3 bases, J lost 0 bases, and 6 bases lay in between. CDR3 nucleotides: TGTGCCAGCAGTGAGGACTACTCCTACAATGAGCAGTTCTTC. Its protein product is CASSEDYSYNEQFF.

This chain joins TRBV18 and TRBJ2-4; D possibly corresponds to TRBD1 (5 bases). This CDR3 is 16 amino acids long. Germline lookup yields CDR1 KGHSH and CDR2 LQKENI. Trimming shortened V by 0 bases and J by 3 bases, and 12 bases separated the two germline ends. The CDR3: CASSPPAGWVKNIQYF. The CDR3 coding sequence is TGTGCCAGCTCACCACCGGCAGGGTGGGTCAAAAACATTCAGTACTTC. The full variable domain, completed using reference TRBV18 and TRBJ2-4, is NAGVMQNPRHLVRRRGQEARLRCSPMKGHSHVYWYRQLPEEGLKFMVYLQKENIIDESGMPKERFSAEFPKEGPSILRIQQVVRGDSAAYFCASSPPAGWVKNIQYFGAGTRLSVL.

V and J are TRBV19 and TRBJ2-2, with D unclear. This CDR3 region has 17 residues. V was shortened by 3 bases and J by 3 bases, with 17 bases between the two germline ends. Germline CDR1 LNHDA, CDR2 SQIVND (reference sequence). The chain's CDR3 is CASSMGSGEIHTGELFF. The CDR3 coding sequence is TGTGCCAGTAGTATGGGGTCCGGAGAGATTCACACCGGGGAGCTGTTTTTT.

The chain joins TRBV27 to TRBJ2-5; D is undetermined. The CDR3 has 15 residues. Germline values: CDR1 MNHEY, CDR2 SMNVEV (reference sequence). The V and J ends lost 4 bases and 5 bases respectively, with 17 bases between them. The CDR3 is CASSWARPPTETQYF. For the CDR3, the DNA is TGTGCCAGCAGTTGGGCTAGGCCCCCGACGGAGACCCAGTACTTC.

CDR3 loop: CATSLVAPSDTQYF. CDR3 coding DNA: TGTGCCACCTCGTTGGTAGCCCCCAGCGATACGCAGTATTTT. J is TRBJ2-3 and V is TRBV15, with D unclear. Germline V gives CDR1 LNHNV, CDR2 YYDKDF (reference sequence). This CDR3 comprises 14 residues. Trimming took off 8 bases at V and 6 bases at J, with 18 bases between the two ends.

V and J are TRBV5-4 and TRBJ2-3; 8 bases match TRBD1. The junction had 4 bases not matched to a gene; V was cut back by 1 base and J by 3 bases. Germline loops: CDR1 SGHNT, CDR2 YYREEE (reference sequence). The CDR3 spans 15 residues. The CDR3 DNA follows: TGTGCCAGCAGCTTGAGTAACAGGGGGACAGATACGCAGTATTTT. Its protein is CASSLSNRGTDTQYF.

CDR3 DNA: TGTGCCAGCAGCTGGGGGGTAGCGGACCTCGGCTCCTACAATGAGCAGTTCTTC. It encodes CASSWGVADLGSYNEQFF. V and J are TRBV5-5 and TRBJ2-1, with a possible D match to TRBD2 (6 bases). This CDR3 has 18 residues. The V gene's germline CDR1 is SGHKS and CDR2 YYEKEE (reference sequence). The ends were cut back, 3 bases at V and 0 bases at J, with 19 bases in the middle.

In its sample, this clone was seen a few times. The chain employs TRBV12-5 and TRBJ2-5; 11 bases line up with TRBD2. The CDR3 spans 15 residues. After removal of 8 bases from V and 5 bases from J, the junction contained 10 bases not matched to a gene. CDR1 and CDR2 (germline): LGHNT, FRNRAP. CDR3 loop: CASSYLAGGAETQYF. As DNA, the CDR3 is TGTGCTAGTTCCTACTTAGCGGGAGGGGCGGAGACCCAGTACTTC.

This chain uses TRBV9 with TRBJ1-5; tentative D call: TRBD1 (5 bases). V was trimmed by 0 bases and J by 10 bases, leaving 11 bases between them. There are 13 residues in the CDR3. Germline loops: CDR1 SGDLS, CDR2 YYNGEE. The CDR3 sequence is CASSVDWDPPQHF. The CDR3 coding sequence is TGTGCCAGCAGCGTAGACTGGGACCCCCCCCAGCATTTT.

This clone was picked up one time. For the CDR3, the DNA is TGTGCCTGGAGTGTACGACGAATAGGACGGGGGGGAAACATTCAGTACTTC. This translates into CAWSVRRIGRGGNIQYF. The chain employs TRBV30 and TRBJ2-4; 8 nucleotides agree with TRBD2. V dropped 0 bases and J dropped 6; count of bases not matched to a gene: 13. This CDR3 spans 17 amino acids. Germline V gives CDR1 GTSNPN, CDR2 SVGIG (reference sequence).

V usage is TRBV7-9 and J usage is TRBJ1-4; 7 bases align to TRBD1. Trimming removed 5 bases from V and 2 bases from J; junction bases left unmatched: 11. Germline V gene sequence: CDR1 SEHNR, CDR2 FQNEAQ (reference sequence). This CDR3 region has 17 residues. CDR3 region: CASSGPNRGTTNEKLFF. The CDR3 nucleotides read TGTGCCAGCAGCGGACCCAACAGGGGAACGACTAATGAAAAACTGTTTTTT.

In this sample, this clone turned up once. V usage is TRBV28 and J usage is TRBJ2-5; perhaps TRBD2 as D (6 bases). The germline V and J ends were trimmed by 8 bases and 3 bases, with 22 bases remaining between them. CDR1 is MDHEN, CDR2 SYDVKM, per germline. The length of the CDR3 is 16 residues. In DNA, the CDR3 is TGTGCCAGCCGCGGGGCCCTCGGGGGTGTGAAAGAGACCCAGTACTTC. Protein sequence: CASRGALGGVKETQYF.

J is TRBJ2-7 and V is TRBV11-2, with 7 positions matching TRBD2. Germline V gene sequence: CDR1 SGHAT, CDR2 FQNNGV. V lost 4 bases to trimming and J lost 0 bases; unmatched junction nucleotides: 6. The CDR3 extends over 15 amino acids. Here the CDR3 reads CASSSTAGVSYEQYF. In nucleotides, the CDR3 is TGTGCCAGCAGCTCCACCGCGGGGGTCTCCTACGAGCAGTACTTC.

The chain uses TRBV6-5 and TRBJ2-7; D is unclear. Trimming took 1 base from V and 0 from J, leaving 10 bases between them. This CDR3 spans 15 amino acids. CDR1 MNHEY and CDR2 SVGAGI come from the germline V gene. DNA of the CDR3: TGTGCCAGCAGTTACTTGCGGAATAGCTCCTACGAGCAGTACTTC. This gives the protein CASSYLRNSSYEQYF.